Listed here are 29 T cell receptor beta chains from one sample, sequenced in a study of cytomegalovirus exposure and HLA in healthy donors. PCR employed 60 Vbeta and 13 Jbeta primers. Libraries were prepared by immunoSEQ multiplex PCR; TCRdb keeps only in-frame clonotypes and omits some of them. The sample holds 70,000 or so clones. Sequences were obtained from PBMCs. The receptors derive from a man aged 35 to 55 in good health and CMV-seronegative.

This rearrangement joins TRBV28 to TRBJ1-4; a possible D gene is TRBD1 (5 bases). V lost 1 base to trimming and J lost 7 bases, with 10 bases between them. The CDR3 is 14 residues long. The germline V gene encodes CDR1 MDHEN and CDR2 SYDVKM. The CDR3: CASSLSGWGEKLFF. The CDR3 region has the DNA TGTGCCAGCAGTTTATCAGGGTGGGGTGAAAAACTGTTTTTT.

The chain has TRBV9 and TRBJ1-4, with TRBD1 matching 10 bases. The CDR3 spans 16 residues. After removal of 2 bases from V and 7 bases from J, the junction contained 8 bases not matched to a gene. Germline V CDR1 and CDR2: SGDLS, YYNGEE. The CDR3 DNA is TGTGCCAGCAGCGTGGGAAGGACAGGGGGATTTGAAAAACTGTTTTTT. Translating it yields CASSVGRTGGFEKLFF.

V gene TRBV19 combines with J gene TRBJ2-5; possibly TRBD1 for D (7 bases). The CDR3 sequence is 14 residues long. Trimming removed 1 base from V and 5 bases from J, with 11 bases in between. Germline CDR1 and CDR2: LNHDA and SQIVND (reference sequence). The CDR3 protein is CASSIAGGWETQYF. The CDR3 DNA follows: TGTGCCAGTAGTATAGCAGGGGGGTGGGAGACCCAGTACTTC.

This clone shows up as medium-sized (0.01 to 0.1%) by frequency. The rearrangement joins TRBV4-3 to TRBJ2-3; 9 positions agree with TRBD2. Germline-derived CDR1 and CDR2 are LGHNA and YSLEER. The CDR3 loop spans 21 amino acids. With V trimmed by 0 bases and J by 0 bases, 16 bases remained unmatched. CDR3 sequence: CASSQEILIRTSGPSTDTQYF. The CDR3 DNA reads TGCGCCAGCAGCCAAGAAATTCTGATTCGTACTAGCGGGCCTAGCACAGATACGCAGTATTTT.

The chain couples TRBV6-5 to TRBJ2-2; 9 bases are a match to TRBD2. The CDR3 covers 16 residues. CDR1 is MNHEY and CDR2 is SVGAGI in the germline V gene. Losses at the gene ends were 4 bases for V and 4 bases for J; bases not matched to a gene: 7. The chain's CDR3 is CASSSGTSRPTGELFF. In DNA, the CDR3 is TGTGCCAGCAGTTCCGGGACTAGCCGACCCACCGGGGAGCTGTTTTTT.

V gene TRBV28 combines with J gene TRBJ2-3, with 10 bases fitting TRBD2. After removal of 5 bases from V and 1 base from J, the junction contained 9 bases not matched to a gene. The germline V gene encodes CDR1 MDHEN and CDR2 SYDVKM. This CDR3 contains 17 residues. For the CDR3, the DNA is TGTGCCAGCAGTCCGACCACTAGCGGGATTGGCACAGATACGCAGTATTTT. Protein: CASSPTTSGIGTDTQYF.

A remark on this clone: This sample includes further DNA sequences coding for the same CDR3. The chain carries TRBV11-2 and TRBJ2-1; D uncertain. The length of the CDR3 is 12 residues. Germline loops: CDR1 SGHAT, CDR2 FQNNGV. Trimming pared 5 bases from V and 8 bases from J, leaving 10 bases between. The CDR3 reads CASSPTRYEQFF. DNA of the CDR3: TGTGCCAGCAGCCCCACACGTTATGAGCAGTTCTTC.

V usage is TRBV2 and J usage is TRBJ2-5, with D perhaps matching TRBD1 (5 bases). V lost 6 bases, J lost 1 base, and 12 bases lay in between. The germline V gene has CDR1 SNHLY and CDR2 FYNNEI. This CDR3 comprises 14 residues. For the CDR3, the DNA is TGTGCCAGCAGACCCGACAGATTCCAAGAGACCCAGTACTTC. It codes for CASRPDRFQETQYF.

The rearrangement links TRBV7-9 to TRBJ1-4; 10 positions match TRBD1. This CDR3 region has 15 residues. J lost 8 bases, V lost 5 bases, and 8 bases had no gene match. The germline V gene encodes CDR1 SEHNR and CDR2 FQNEAQ (reference sequence). Here the CDR3 reads CASSTGTGAREKLFF. The CDR3 coding sequence is TGTGCCAGCAGCACCGGGACAGGGGCGCGCGAAAAACTGTTTTTT.

This chain connects TRBV4-1 to TRBJ2-3, with TRBD2 matching 8 bases. Germline values: CDR1 MGHRA, CDR2 YSYEKL. V trimming: 3 bases; J trimming: 10 bases; junction bases outside the gene matches: 3. This CDR3 is built from 12 residues. DNA for the CDR3: TGCGCCAGCAGCCAGGGACTAGGGGCGCAGTATTTT. Its translation is CASSQGLGAQYF.

The rearrangement links TRBV7-2 to TRBJ2-5; 12 bases line up with TRBD2. Germline CDR1 reads SGHTA; CDR2 reads FQGNSA. This CDR3 is 15 amino acids long. V lost 8 bases to trimming and J lost 6 bases; unmatched junction nucleotides: 10. The CDR3: CASGRLAGGQQTQYF. The CDR3 bases are TGTGCCAGCGGACGGCTAGCGGGGGGGCAACAGACCCAGTACTTC. The full variable domain, with the rest looked up from reference TRBV7-2 and TRBJ2-5, is GAGVSQSPSNKVTEKGKDVELRCDPISGHTALYWYRQSLGQGLEFLIYFQGNSAPDKSGLPSDRFSAERTGGSVSTLTIQRTQQEDSAVYLCASGRLAGGQQTQYFGPGTRLLVL.

This chain joins TRBV7-6 and TRBJ2-3; D possibly corresponds to TRBD2 (5 bases). CDR3 length equals 16 residues. Between the trimmed V and J ends, which lost 2 bases and 4 bases, there was a span of 16 bases. CDR1 is SGHVS and CDR2 is FNYEAQ in the germline V gene. CDR3 in amino acids: CASSLRRAVFPDTQYF. The CDR3 DNA reads TGTGCCAGCAGCTTAAGGCGGGCTGTTTTTCCAGATACGCAGTATTTT.

The chain recombines TRBV29-1 with TRBJ1-3; D call uncertain. The CDR3 has 13 amino acids. Germline CDR1 reads SQVTM; CDR2 reads ANQGSEA. Trimming pared 2 bases from V and 2 bases from J, leaving 7 bases between. CDR3 loop: CSVELRAGNTIYF. CDR3 DNA: TGCAGCGTTGAATTGCGGGCTGGAAACACCATATATTTT.

This chain uses TRBV6-1 with TRBJ1-1; the D is unclear. The CDR3 runs 14 residues. Per germline, CDR1 MNHNS and CDR2 SASEGT. The V gene lost 2 bases and the J gene lost 5 bases, with 12 bases spanning the gap. The CDR3 bases are TGTGCCAGCAGTGAATCGGGAGACAAGACTGAAGCTTTCTTT. It codes for CASSESGDKTEAFF.

The chain recombines TRBV7-2 with TRBJ2-2; D might be TRBD2 (5 bases). V lost 4 bases to trimming and J lost 7 bases, with 19 bases between them. Germline V gene data show CDR1 as SGHTA and CDR2 as FQGNSA. This CDR3 has 16 residues. The CDR3 here is CASSSRWSGMGGELFF. Written as DNA, the CDR3 is TGTGCCAGCAGCTCCCGGTGGTCCGGGATGGGCGGGGAGCTGTTTTTT.

The chain uses TRBV14 and TRBJ2-7, with 8 positions matching TRBD2. Trimming cost V 3 bases and J 4 bases; bases outside gene matches: 5. CDR1 is SGHDN and CDR2 is FVKESK in the germline V gene. CDR3 length equals 14 residues. Here the CDR3 reads CASSQGRGGYEQYF. CDR3 DNA: TGTGCCAGCAGCCAGGGACGGGGGGGTTACGAGCAGTACTTC.

The rearrangement links TRBV7-2 to TRBJ1-5; D may be TRBD1 (5 bases). The germline V and J ends were trimmed by 1 base and 3 bases, with 10 bases remaining between them. The CDR3 sequence is 15 residues long. Germline V gives CDR1 SGHTA, CDR2 FQGNSA. The chain's CDR3 is CASSLDRRANQPQHF. Here the CDR3 DNA reads TGTGCCAGCAGCTTAGACAGGAGAGCCAATCAGCCCCAGCATTTT.

The chain employs TRBV5-6 and TRBJ2-5, with D perhaps TRBD2 (6 bases). CDR1 is SGHDT, CDR2 YYEEEE, per germline. With 5 bases removed from V and 3 bases from J, the gap between germline ends came to 14 bases. This CDR3 spans 14 amino acids. The CDR3 here is CASSYSTREETQYF. Written as DNA, the CDR3 is TGTGCCAGCAGTTATTCGACTAGAGAAGAGACCCAGTACTTC.

The chain employs TRBV6-6 and TRBJ2-3, with D maybe TRBD2 (6 bases). The V gene lost 4 bases and the J gene lost 1 base, with 12 bases spanning the gap. Germline V gene lookup returns CDR1 MNHNY and CDR2 SVGAGI (reference sequence). The CDR3 is 15 amino acids. CDR3 sequence (DNA): TGTGCCAGCAGTTCTGGACTATCTGGCACAGATACGCAGTATTTT. It specifies CASSSGLSGTDTQYF.

The chain couples TRBV30 to TRBJ2-7; D is possibly TRBD1 (5 bases). CDR3 length equals 12 residues. The germline V gene encodes CDR1 GTSNPN and CDR2 SVGIG (reference sequence). V lost 7 bases and J 1 base, leaving 11 bases between the germline ends. The CDR3 nucleotides are TGTGCCTTACTAAGGGGTTCCTACGAGCAGTACTTC. Protein: CALLRGSYEQYF.

V gene TRBV12-5 combines with J gene TRBJ2-7; 7 bases match TRBD1. J gave up 6 bases and V 5 bases, and 4 bases lay outside the gene matches. Germline V gives CDR1 LGHNT, CDR2 FRNRAP. This CDR3 is built from 12 residues. CDR3 in DNA: TGTGCTAGTGGTACCCCAGGGGGCGAGCAGTACTTC. It encodes CASGTPGGEQYF.

The chain recombines TRBV5-4 with TRBJ1-1; TRBD1 aligns across 9 bases. The CDR3 contains 14 residues. Germline loops: CDR1 SGHNT, CDR2 YYREEE (reference sequence). The trim removed 2 bases at V and 5 bases at J, leaving 4 bases unmatched. The chain's CDR3 is CASSFTGGETEAFF. The CDR3 nucleotides read TGTGCCAGCAGCTTCACAGGGGGCGAAACTGAAGCTTTCTTT.

The V call is TRBV19, the J call TRBJ2-7; 15 nucleotides line up with TRBD2. CDR3 length equals 18 residues. Germline trimming cut 1 base from V and 1 base from J; bases unmatched to any gene: 5. The germline CDR1 and CDR2 sequences are LNHDA and SQIVND (reference sequence). The CDR3 bases are TGTGCCAGTAGTATAGTCCGAGGACTAGCGGGAGGGTCCTACGAGCAGTACTTC. Encoded protein: CASSIVRGLAGGSYEQYF.

V usage is TRBV12-5 and J usage is TRBJ2-3, with a tentative D call TRBD1 (5 bases). From germline, CDR1 is LGHNT and CDR2 FRNRAP. The CDR3 extends over 13 amino acids. Deletions cut 6 bases from V and 11 bases from J, with 18 bases between. The CDR3 reads CASGLGAQVGQYF. CDR3 sequence (DNA): TGTGCTAGTGGCCTAGGGGCCCAAGTGGGGCAGTATTTT.

The genes are TRBV27 and TRBJ1-1; tentatively, D is TRBD1 (6 bases). The CDR3 length is 12 residues. Germline V gives CDR1 MNHEY, CDR2 SMNVEV (reference sequence). Trimming took 4 bases from V and 14 from J, leaving 17 bases between them. CDR3 DNA: TGTGCCAGCAGTTGGAAACAGGGAAATACCTTCTTT. It specifies CASSWKQGNTFF.

This chain uses TRBV30 with TRBJ2-5; a possible D gene is TRBD1 (6 bases). Trimming removed 2 bases at V and 11 bases at J, with 12 bases between. Germline lookup yields CDR1 GTSNPN and CDR2 SVGIG (reference sequence). The CDR3 is made up of 11 amino acids. The CDR3 sequence is CAWSQDREQYF. In DNA form, the CDR3 reads TGTGCCTGGAGTCAGGACAGAGAGCAGTACTTC. Together with reference TRBV30 and TRBJ2-5, the CDR3 gives the full variable domain: SQTIHQWPATLVQPVGSPLSLECTVEGTSNPNLYWYRQAAGRGLQLLFYSVGIGQISSEVPQNLSASRPQDRQFILSSKKLLLSDSGFYLCAWSQDREQYFGPGTRLLVL.

V is TRBV5-1 and J is TRBJ2-7; D is uncertain. The ends were cut back, 4 bases at V and 6 bases at J, with 11 bases in the middle. Per germline, CDR1 SGHRS and CDR2 YFSETQ. This CDR3 comprises 12 residues. Written as DNA, the CDR3 is TGCGCCAGCAGCGCCGGTTTCGGCGAGCAGTACTTC. Translation gives CASSAGFGEQYF.

The rearrangement links TRBV30 to TRBJ2-5; 7 bases map to TRBD2. The J call may be in error: the DNA end matches TRBJ2-7 better. Germline-derived CDR1 and CDR2 are GTSNPN and SVGIG (reference sequence). CDR3 length: 14 residues. The CDR3 region has the DNA TGTGCCTGGAGTGGAAGGGCGTGGGGGGGCGAGCAGTACTTC. Protein product: CAWSGRAWGGEQYF.

The J gene is TRBJ1-1, the V gene TRBV5-1; D gene ambiguous. CDR1 and CDR2 (germline): SGHRS, YFSETQ. This CDR3 has 15 amino acids. Trimming cost V 0 bases and J 0 bases, with 9 bases left between them. CDR3 in DNA: TGCGCCAGCAGCTTGGATGCAGGAATGAACACTGAAGCTTTCTTT. Residues: CASSLDAGMNTEAFF.